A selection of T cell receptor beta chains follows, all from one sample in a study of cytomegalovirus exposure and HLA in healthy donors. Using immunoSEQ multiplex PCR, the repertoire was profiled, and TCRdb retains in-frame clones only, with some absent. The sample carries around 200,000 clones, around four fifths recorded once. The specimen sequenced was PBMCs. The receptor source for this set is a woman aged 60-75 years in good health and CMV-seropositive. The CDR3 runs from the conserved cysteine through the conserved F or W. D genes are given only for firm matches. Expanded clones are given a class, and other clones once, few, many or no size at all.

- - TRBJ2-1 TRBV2 CASIVGGPSVNEQFF TGTGCCAGCATTGTCGGGGGGCCTTCTGTCAATGAGCAGTTCTTC
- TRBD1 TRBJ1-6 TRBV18 CASSSPAAGGATSPLHF TGTGCCAGCTCATCACCCGCAGCAGGGGGCGCAACTTCACCCCTCCACTTT
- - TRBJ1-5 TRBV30 CAWSRTDSNQPQHF TGTGCCTGGAGTCGGACAGATAGCAATCAGCCCCAGCATTTT
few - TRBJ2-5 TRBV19 CASSTTTRETQYF TGTGCCAGTAGTACGACTACGCGAGAGACCCAGTACTTC
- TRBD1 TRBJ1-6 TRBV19 CASSIDREDSPLHF TGTGCCAGTAGTATTGACAGGGAGGATTCACCCCTCCACTTT
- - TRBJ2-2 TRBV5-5 CASSWGRLGNTGELFF TGTGCCAGCAGCTGGGGAAGACTAGGAAACACCGGGGAGCTGTTTTTT
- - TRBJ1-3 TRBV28 CASRQGQTGNTIYF TGTGCCAGCAGACAAGGACAGACTGGAAACACCATATATTTT
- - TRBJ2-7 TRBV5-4 CASSSGEQGFNEQYF TGTGCCAGCAGCTCGGGGGAACAGGGGTTCAACGAGCAGTACTTC
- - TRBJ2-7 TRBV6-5 CASSYSTRLYEQYF TGTGCCAGCAGTTACTCTACCCGTCTATACGAGCAGTACTTC
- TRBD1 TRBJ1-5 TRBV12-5 CASGFNQGALSNQPQHF TGTGCTAGTGGTTTTAACCAGGGGGCCCTTAGCAATCAGCCCCAGCATTTT
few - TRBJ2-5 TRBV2 CASAAGTLKETQYF TGTGCCAGCGCTGCCGGGACTTTAAAAGAGACCCAGTACTTC
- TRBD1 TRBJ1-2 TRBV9 CASSPTGGYGYTF TGTGCCAGCAGCCCTACAGGGGGCTATGGCTACACCTTC
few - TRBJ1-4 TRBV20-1 CSASSNEKLFF TGCAGTGCTAGCAGTAATGAAAAACTGTTTTTT
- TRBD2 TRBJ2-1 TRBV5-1 CASSLVAWGGSGINEQFF TGCGCCAGCAGCTTGGTGGCCTGGGGCGGGAGTGGGATTAATGAGCAGTTCTTC
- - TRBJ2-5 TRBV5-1 CASSLGTAAETQYF TGCGCCAGCAGCTTGGGGACAGCGGCAGAGACCCAGTACTTC
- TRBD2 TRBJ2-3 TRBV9 CASSVVVLAGGTDTQYF TGTGCCAGCAGCGTCGTTGTACTAGCGGGAGGAACAGATACGCAGTATTTT
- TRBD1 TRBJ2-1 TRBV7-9 CASSPPGGYEQFF TGTGCCAGCAGCCCGCCAGGGGGCTATGAGCAGTTCTTC
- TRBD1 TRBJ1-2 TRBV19 CASRPGQLYGYTF TGTGCCAGTAGGCCGGGACAGCTCTATGGCTACACCTTC
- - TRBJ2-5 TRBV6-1 CASSVVANQETQYF TGTGCCAGCAGTGTGGTAGCGAACCAAGAGACCCAGTACTTC
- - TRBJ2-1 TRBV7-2 CASSLERGGIYNEQFF TGTGCCAGCAGCTTAGAAAGGGGCGGGATCTACAATGAGCAGTTCTTC
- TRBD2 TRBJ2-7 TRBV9 CASSVVPTAGGPHEQYF TGTGCCAGCAGCGTAGTACCCACAGCGGGAGGGCCCCACGAGCAGTACTTC
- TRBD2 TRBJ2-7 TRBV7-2 CASSPSGSSSYEQYF TGTGCCAGCAGCCCCAGCGGGAGTAGTTCCTACGAGCAGTACTTC
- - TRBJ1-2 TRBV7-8 CASSLDALAYGYTF TGTGCCAGCAGCTTAGATGCACTCGCCTATGGCTACACCTTC
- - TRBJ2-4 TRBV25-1 CASSEGRALRDIQYF TGTGCCAGCAGTGAAGGAAGGGCGTTGAGGGACATTCAGTACTTC
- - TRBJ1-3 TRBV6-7 CASSYEERCGIYF TGTGCCAGCAGTTACGAGGAGAGGTGTGGCATATATTTT
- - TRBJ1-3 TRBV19 CASSRGLRENTIYF TGTGCCAGTAGTCGAGGACTTCGGGAAAACACCATATATTTT
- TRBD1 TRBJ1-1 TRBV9 CASSGEKTGWGALSTEAFF TGTGCCAGCAGCGGGGAAAAGACAGGGTGGGGGGCCTTGAGCACTGAAGCTTTCTTT
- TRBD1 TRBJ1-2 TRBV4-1 CASSQGDRGYYGYTF TGCGCCAGCAGCCAGGGGGACAGGGGGTACTATGGCTACACCTTC
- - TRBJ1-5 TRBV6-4 CASSEQGGQPQHF TGTGCCAGCAGTGAGCAGGGAGGCCAGCCCCAGCATTTT
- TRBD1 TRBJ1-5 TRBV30 CAWSQQGLSNQPQHF TGTGCCTGGAGTCAACAGGGGTTGAGCAATCAGCCCCAGCATTTT
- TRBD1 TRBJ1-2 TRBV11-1 CASSSEWTGEGYTF TGTGCCAGCAGCTCGGAATGGACAGGGGAAGGCTACACCTTC
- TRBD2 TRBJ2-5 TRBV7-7 CASSLRLAGGLEGETQYF TGTGCCAGCAGCTTACGTCTAGCGGGGGGTTTAGAGGGGGAGACCCAGTACTTC
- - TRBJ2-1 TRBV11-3 CASSGSSYNEQFF TGTGCCAGCAGCGGGAGCTCCTACAATGAGCAGTTCTTC
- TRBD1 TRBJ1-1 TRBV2 CASIVDRAVTEAFF TGTGCCAGCATCGTCGACAGGGCTGTCACTGAAGCTTTCTTT
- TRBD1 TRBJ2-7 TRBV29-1 CSLVRDRGNEQYF TGCAGCTTGGTCCGGGACAGGGGAAACGAGCAGTACTTC
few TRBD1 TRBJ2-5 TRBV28 CASSSPDREETQYF TGTGCCAGCAGTTCTCCGGACAGGGAAGAGACCCAGTACTTC
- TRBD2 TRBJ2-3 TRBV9 CASSGGLAGGQNTQYF TGTGCCAGCAGCGGCGGACTAGCGGGGGGGCAAAATACGCAGTATTTT